Below, 12 T cell receptor beta chains from the same sample are listed, as sequenced in a study of blood T cell repertoires in COVID-19. The table came from immunoSEQ multiplex PCR; TCRdb's copy has only in-frame clones and leaves some out. The sample lists 90,000 to 130,000 clones, roughly 84% occurring once. What was sequenced was peripheral blood. Receptors were obtained from a woman aged 70-85 years with acute or convalescent COVID-19.

The J gene is TRBJ2-3, the V gene TRBV9; TRBD2 aligns across 13 bases. Germline V gene lookup returns CDR1 SGDLS and CDR2 YYNGEE. The J segment lost 0 bases and the V segment lost 6 bases, leaving 7 bases of the junction unmatched. The CDR3 has 17 amino acids. This chain's CDR3 is CASTRTSGGVSTDTQYF. The CDR3 bases are TGTGCCAGCACCAGGACTAGCGGGGGAGTTAGCACAGATACGCAGTATTTT.

CDR3 coding DNA: TGTGCCAGCAGTTCCTCGGACACTTGGTACAATGAGCAGTTCTTC. It specifies CASSSSDTWYNEQFF. The rearrangement uses TRBV6-6 and TRBJ2-1; possibly TRBD1 for D (5 bases). The ends were cut back, 4 bases at V and 4 bases at J, with 14 bases in the middle. Germline CDR1 MNHNY, CDR2 SVGAGI (reference sequence). CDR3 size: 15 residues.

The sample holds one count of this clone. The sample contains more than one DNA sequence encoding this CDR3. This sequence joins TRBV5-1 and TRBJ1-1; a weak D match, TRBD1 (6 bases). CDR1 is SGHRS and CDR2 is YFSETQ in the germline V gene. Deletions cut 4 bases from V and 0 bases from J, with 10 bases between. The CDR3 length is 14 residues. The CDR3 DNA is TGCGCCAGCAGCCAGACAGGTATGAACACTGAAGCTTTCTTT. Protein product: CASSQTGMNTEAFF.

This clone was detected a few times. CDR3 bases: TGTGCCAGCAGTTACTCCGGGACAGCTAATTCACCCCTCCACTTT. This translates into CASSYSGTANSPLHF. The gene calls are TRBV6-5 and TRBJ1-6; 7 nucleotides line up with TRBD1. Germline values: CDR1 MNHEY, CDR2 SVGAGI. Trimming at V came to 0 bases and at J to 6 bases, leaving 2 bases not matched to a gene. The CDR3 is 15 residues long.

The rearrangement uses TRBV9 and TRBJ1-3; D gene ambiguous. Germline assignment: CDR1 SGDLS and CDR2 YYNGEE. The germline V and J ends were trimmed by 0 bases and 4 bases, with 8 bases remaining between them. This CDR3 has 14 amino acids. The CDR3: CASSVASEGNTIYF. The CDR3 DNA follows: TGTGCCAGCAGCGTAGCCTCAGAAGGAAACACCATATATTTT.

V gene TRBV10-1 combines with J gene TRBJ1-1; D is unresolved. In germline, CDR1 is WNHNN, CDR2 SYGVQD (reference sequence). CDR3 size: 14 residues. The V end lost 2 bases, the J end lost 1 base, and 8 bases lay between the germline ends. The CDR3 loop is CASSERVGNTEAFF. DNA for the CDR3: TGCGCCAGCAGTGAGCGGGTCGGGAACACTGAAGCTTTCTTT.

The V call is TRBV6-5, the J call TRBJ2-7; perhaps TRBD2 as D (5 bases). V lost 6 bases and J 4 bases, leaving 19 bases between the germline ends. Germline assignment: CDR1 MNHEY and CDR2 SVGAGI. The CDR3 has 15 residues. CDR3 region: CASRNTGVGGYEQYF. The CDR3 coding sequence is TGTGCCAGCAGGAACACCGGGGTCGGTGGGTACGAGCAGTACTTC.

The rearrangement links TRBV19 to TRBJ2-6; the match to TRBD1 covers 8 bases. The CDR3 contains 20 residues. The V gene's germline CDR1 is LNHDA and CDR2 SQIVND (reference sequence). The ends lost 3 bases at V and 0 bases at J; junction bases unmatched: 13. The CDR3: CASSIRAGGAALSGANVLTF. The CDR3 DNA is TGTGCCAGTAGTATTCGGGCAGGGGGCGCGGCCCTCTCTGGGGCCAACGTCCTGACTTTC.

This clone was observed once. The genes are TRBV6-5 and TRBJ1-1; no definite D call. CDR3 length: 15 amino acids. V was clipped by 5 bases and J by 4 bases, with 17 bases between them. Germline-derived CDR1 and CDR2 are MNHEY and SVGAGI. This chain's CDR3 is CASSRFALEGTEAFF. CDR3 DNA sequence: TGTGCCAGCAGTAGGTTCGCCCTTGAGGGCACTGAAGCTTTCTTT.

The gene calls are TRBV5-1 and TRBJ2-5, with D tentatively TRBD1 (6 bases). V was clipped by 3 bases and J by 3 bases, with 9 bases between them. The CDR3 has 13 residues. The germline V gene encodes CDR1 SGHRS and CDR2 YFSETQ. This CDR3 is CASSSRTEETQYF. CDR3 DNA sequence: TGCGCCAGCAGCTCCCGGACAGAAGAGACCCAGTACTTC.

As for this clone: Other DNA sequences in the sample encode the same CDR3. This CDR3 reads CASSVGLAVYEQYF. The CDR3 region has the DNA TGTGCCAGCAGCGTCGGACTAGCGGTCTACGAGCAGTACTTC. V gene TRBV9 combines with J gene TRBJ2-7; TRBD2 matches at 10 bases. The germline V gene has CDR1 SGDLS and CDR2 YYNGEE. The J segment lost 3 bases and the V segment lost 2 bases, leaving 2 bases of the junction unmatched. The CDR3 totals 14 residues.

The V gene is TRBV6-1, the J gene TRBJ2-7, with 10 bases matching TRBD2. The CDR3 extends over 16 amino acids. Germline CDR1 reads MNHNS; CDR2 reads SASEGT. V was pared by 2 bases and J by 4 bases, with 8 bases of the junction left unmatched. CDR3: CASSEPTLAGAYEQYF. Here the CDR3 DNA reads TGTGCCAGCAGTGAACCAACGCTAGCGGGGGCTTACGAGCAGTACTTC.